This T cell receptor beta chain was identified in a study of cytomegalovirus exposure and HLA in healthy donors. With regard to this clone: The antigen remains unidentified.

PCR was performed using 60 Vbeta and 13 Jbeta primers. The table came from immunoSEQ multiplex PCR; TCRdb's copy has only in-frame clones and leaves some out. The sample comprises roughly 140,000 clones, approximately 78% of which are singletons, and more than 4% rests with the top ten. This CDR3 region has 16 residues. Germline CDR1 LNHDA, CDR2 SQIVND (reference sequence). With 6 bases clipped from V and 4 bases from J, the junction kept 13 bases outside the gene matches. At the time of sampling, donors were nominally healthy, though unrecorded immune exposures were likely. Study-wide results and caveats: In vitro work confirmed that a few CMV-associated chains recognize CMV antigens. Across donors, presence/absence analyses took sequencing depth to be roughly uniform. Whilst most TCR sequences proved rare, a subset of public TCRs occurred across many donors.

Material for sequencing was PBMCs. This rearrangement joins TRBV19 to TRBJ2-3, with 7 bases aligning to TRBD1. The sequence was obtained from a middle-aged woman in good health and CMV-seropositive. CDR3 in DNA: TGTGCCAGTAGCGGACCGGGACAGTTAGGGGCAGATACGCAGTATTTT. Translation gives CASSGPGQLGADTQYF. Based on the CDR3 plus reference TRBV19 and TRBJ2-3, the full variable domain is DGGITQSPKYLFRKEGQNVTLSCEQNLNHDAMYWYRQDPGQGLRLIYYSQIVNDFQKGDIAEGYSVSREKKESFPLTVTSAQKNPTAFYLCASSGPGQLGADTQYFGPGTRLTVL.